The 29 T cell receptor beta chains below all came from one sample that was sequenced in a study of OX40 agonist ivuxolimab in advanced cancers. Measured with immunoSEQ multiplex PCR; TCRdb has only the in-frame clones, and not every one. Altogether more than 50,000 clones are present, about four fifths being singletons, with the ten largest covering under 3%. Sequencing used CD4+ or CD8+ T cells sorted from blood, obtained in a trial of the OX40 agonist ivuxolimab. The receptor source for this set is an adult with an advanced solid tumor such as melanoma, head and neck, liver or kidney cancer.

The chain is built from TRBV14 and TRBJ2-3; D might be TRBD2 (6 bases). The V gene lost 0 bases and the J gene lost 11 bases, with 9 bases spanning the gap. This CDR3 has 12 amino acids. Germline CDR1 SGHDN, CDR2 FVKESK. The CDR3 sequence is CASSQDWGEQYF. Here the CDR3 DNA reads TGTGCCAGCAGCCAAGATTGGGGGGAGCAGTATTTT.

The DNA of the CDR3 is TGTGCCAGCAGCTCGGGACGGAGCTCCTACAATGAGCAGTTCTTC. It specifies CASSSGRSSYNEQFF. This sequence joins TRBV7-6 and TRBJ2-1; either TRBD1 or TRBD2 may fit D (5 bases each). From germline, CDR1 is SGHVS and CDR2 FNYEAQ. There are 15 residues in the CDR3. V gave up 4 bases and J gave up 0 bases, with 10 bases separating them. The entire variable domain, with the rest obtained from reference TRBV7-6 and TRBJ2-1, is as follows: GAGVSQSPRYKVTKRGQDVALRCDPISGHVSLYWYRQALGQGPEFLTYFNYEAQQDKSGLPNDRFSAERPEGSISTLTIQRTEQRDSAMYRCASSSGRSSYNEQFFGPGTRLTVL.

V and J are TRBV10-1 and TRBJ2-7, with 7 bases lining up with TRBD1. CDR1 is WNHNN, CDR2 SYGVQD, per germline (reference sequence). The length of the CDR3 is 15 residues. Losses at the gene ends were 2 bases for V and 6 bases for J; bases not matched to a gene: 10. CDR3 region: CASSERRTGVSEQYF. CDR3 DNA: TGCGCCAGCAGTGAGCGACGAACAGGGGTTAGCGAGCAGTACTTC.

V is TRBV6-5 and J is TRBJ1-2, with 9 bases lining up with TRBD1. V shed 5 bases and J 5 bases; nucleotides not matched to a gene: 9. This CDR3 spans 15 amino acids. Germline V gives CDR1 MNHEY, CDR2 SVGAGI. In DNA form, the CDR3 reads TGTGCCAGCAGTGGTCCGGGACAGGGAGATTATGGCTACACCTTC. Its translation is CASSGPGQGDYGYTF.

J is TRBJ1-1 and V is TRBV9, with TRBD1 as a possible D gene (5 bases). The germline V and J ends were trimmed by 0 bases and 4 bases, with 13 bases remaining between them. The V gene's germline CDR1 is SGDLS and CDR2 YYNGEE. This CDR3 spans 15 amino acids. This chain's CDR3 is CASSVGLDKFTEAFF. CDR3 nucleotides: TGTGCCAGCAGCGTAGGGTTGGACAAGTTCACTGAAGCTTTCTTT. Full variable domain (missing parts from reference TRBV9 and TRBJ1-1): DSGVTQTPKHLITATGQRVTLRCSPRSGDLSVYWYQQSLDQGLQFLIQYYNGEERAKGNILERFSAQQFPDLHSELNLSSLELGDSALYFCASSVGLDKFTEAFFGQGTRLTVV.

This chain connects TRBV5-1 to TRBJ2-3, with TRBD2 matching over 8 bases. CDR3 size: 16 residues. Germline CDR1 SGHRS, CDR2 YFSETQ. After removal of 0 bases from V and 6 bases from J, the junction contained 9 bases not matched to a gene. As DNA, the CDR3 is TGCGCCAGCAGCTTGGACAGCGGGAGTCTGTCGGATACGCAGTATTTT. Protein sequence: CASSLDSGSLSDTQYF.

CDR3 DNA: TGTGCCAGCTCACCACTAGACAGAGGCATTACTAACTATGGCTACACCTTC. Protein sequence: CASSPLDRGITNYGYTF. This chain uses TRBV18 with TRBJ1-2, with D perhaps matching TRBD1 (5 bases). V was cut by 1 base and J by 0 bases, with 15 bases left in between. In germline, CDR1 is KGHSH, CDR2 LQKENI. There are 17 residues in the CDR3.

The chain joins TRBV18 to TRBJ1-2; 8 positions agree with TRBD1. The CDR3 runs 14 residues. V gave up 3 bases and J gave up 8 bases; unmatched junction bases: 8. The germline V gene encodes CDR1 KGHSH and CDR2 LQKENI. As DNA, the CDR3 is TGTGCCAGCTCACCCGGGACAGGAAACGAGGGCTACACCTTC. Translation gives CASSPGTGNEGYTF.

The chain combines TRBV11-2 with TRBJ2-5; TRBD2 matches 7 bases. The ends lost 1 base at V and 4 bases at J; junction bases unmatched: 3. The CDR3 contains 14 residues. In germline, CDR1 is SGHAT, CDR2 FQNNGV. The CDR3 sequence: CASSLAVAGETQYF. Here the CDR3 DNA reads TGTGCCAGCAGCTTAGCCGTAGCGGGAGAGACCCAGTACTTC.

V and J are TRBV30 and TRBJ2-7; 7 positions match TRBD1. V trimming: 3 bases; J trimming: 5 bases; junction bases outside the gene matches: 7. CDR1 is GTSNPN, CDR2 SVGIG, per germline (reference sequence). This CDR3 has 13 residues. The CDR3 DNA is TGTGCCTGGAGCCAGACAGGGTTCGACGAGCAGTACTTC. The encoded protein is CAWSQTGFDEQYF.

The J gene is TRBJ2-7, the V gene TRBV9; the match to TRBD1 covers 7 bases. V lost 0 bases to trimming and J lost 8 bases; unmatched junction nucleotides: 14. CDR3 size: 16 residues. Germline V gives CDR1 SGDLS, CDR2 YYNGEE. The CDR3 DNA reads as TGTGCCAGCAGCGTAGTGGGGACAGCAGCTAGAGGCAAGCAGTACTTC. This gives the protein CASSVVGTAARGKQYF.

The chain links TRBV28 to TRBJ1-5; D uncertain. V lost 3 bases and J lost 6, with 9 bases in between. Germline CDR1 and CDR2: MDHEN and SYDVKM. The CDR3 runs 13 residues. CDR3 nucleotide sequence: TGTGCCAGCAGTTTGAGGAAGAGTCAGCCCCAGCATTTT. Amino acid sequence: CASSLRKSQPQHF.

The rearrangement links TRBV27 to TRBJ1-2, with a possible D match to TRBD1 (5 bases). The CDR3 extends over 13 amino acids. Deletions cut 4 bases from V and 2 bases from J, with 8 bases between. Germline V gives CDR1 MNHEY, CDR2 SMNVEV (reference sequence). The DNA of the CDR3 is TGTGCCAGCAGTTCTCGACAGAACTATGGCTACACCTTC. Translated: CASSSRQNYGYTF.

V and J are TRBV7-2 and TRBJ1-5, with D unresolved. Trimming removed 5 bases at V and 0 bases at J, with 5 bases between. Germline CDR1 reads SGHTA; CDR2 reads FQGNSA. The CDR3 is 13 amino acids. The DNA for the CDR3 is TGTGCCAGCAGCCGAGATAGCAATCAGCCCCAGCATTTT. Amino acid sequence: CASSRDSNQPQHF.

This chain uses TRBV11-3 with TRBJ2-1; 9 bases fit TRBD2. Looked up from germline, CDR1 is SGHNT and CDR2 is YENEEA. The ends lost 5 bases at V and 6 bases at J; junction bases unmatched: 8. The CDR3 loop spans 15 amino acids. DNA of the CDR3: TGTGCCAGCAGCACAAGCGGGGGGCCCTCCAATGAGCAGTTCTTC. Its translation: CASSTSGGPSNEQFF.

The CDR3 sequence: CSVEAPGTYEQYF. The DNA for the CDR3 is TGCAGCGTTGAGGCGCCAGGAACCTACGAGCAGTACTTC. The V gene is TRBV29-1, the J gene TRBJ2-7; the D is unclear. Germline V lookup: CDR1 SQVTM, CDR2 ANQGSEA. V lost 3 bases and J lost 2, with 11 bases in between. The CDR3 totals 13 residues.

The gene calls are TRBV20-1 and TRBJ2-5; D unclear. Germline CDR1 reads DFQATT; CDR2 reads SNEGSKA (reference sequence). The ends were cut back, 3 bases at V and 5 bases at J, with 7 bases in the middle. The CDR3 spans 11 residues. CDR3 region: CSASLLETQYF. The CDR3 coding sequence is TGCAGTGCTAGCCTCCTGGAGACCCAGTACTTC.

The J gene is TRBJ2-5, the V gene TRBV5-1; D might be TRBD1 (6 bases). There are 13 residues in the CDR3. Between the trimmed V and J ends, which lost 5 bases and 5 bases, there was a span of 13 bases. CDR1 and CDR2 (germline): SGHRS, YFSETQ. As DNA, the CDR3 is TGCGCCAGCAGTTTACAGGGACGGGAGACCCAGTACTTC. Translating it yields CASSLQGRETQYF.

The rearrangement joins TRBV30 to TRBJ2-1, with 12 positions matching TRBD2. The CDR3 is made up of 14 amino acids. Germline assignment: CDR1 GTSNPN and CDR2 SVGIG (reference sequence). J was trimmed by 7 bases and V by 4 bases; bases with no gene match: 5. CDR3 nucleotide sequence: TGTGCCTGGATCGGAGGACTAGCGGGAAATGAGCAGTTCTTC. This translates into CAWIGGLAGNEQFF.

This clone was counted once. V and J are TRBV10-3 and TRBJ2-2; D is uncertain. Trimming pared 10 bases from V and 0 bases from J, leaving 15 bases between. Per germline, CDR1 ENHRY and CDR2 SYGVKD. The CDR3 is 15 residues long. The CDR3 protein is CATPREDANTGELFF. The CDR3 DNA reads as TGTGCCACCCCACGCGAGGATGCGAACACCGGGGAGCTGTTTTTT.

This clone has only one observation. The V and J genes are TRBV5-1 and TRBJ2-2; D ambiguous. The CDR3 runs 15 residues. The germline gives CDR1 SGHRS, CDR2 YFSETQ. The V end was cut by 4 bases, the J end by 4 bases, with 14 bases between. The CDR3 bases are TGCGCCAGCAGCCCGGCGGTCTCGACCACCGGGGAGCTGTTTTTT. Translating it yields CASSPAVSTTGELFF.

V usage is TRBV19 and J usage is TRBJ1-1; 8 positions match TRBD1. The CDR3 is 13 residues long. The V segment lost 1 base and the J segment 10 bases; nucleotides outside the gene matches: 5. Germline V gives CDR1 LNHDA, CDR2 SQIVND (reference sequence). This CDR3 is CASSIGDRGAAFF. CDR3 DNA: TGTGCCAGTAGTATAGGAGACAGGGGCGCAGCTTTCTTT.

The chain combines TRBV5-1 with TRBJ1-1, with D perhaps matching TRBD1 (5 bases). Trimming removed 5 bases from V and 1 base from J, with 12 bases in between. CDR1 and CDR2 (germline): SGHRS, YFSETQ. The CDR3 extends over 14 amino acids. CDR3 bases: TGCGCCAGCAGGGCCGGGACGGAGAACACTGAAGCTTTCTTT. Translated, it gives CASRAGTENTEAFF.

V gene TRBV2 combines with J gene TRBJ2-7; possibly TRBD1 or TRBD2 for D (5 bases each). From germline, CDR1 is SNHLY and CDR2 FYNNEI. V lost 7 bases to trimming and J lost 0 bases, with 13 bases between them. This CDR3 is built from 14 residues. The CDR3, as DNA: TGTGCCAGCACCATCCGGGGCAGCTCCTACGAGCAGTACTTC. Its translation is CASTIRGSSYEQYF.

This clone has just a few counts. The rearrangement uses TRBV6-5 and TRBJ1-5; TRBD1 might be the D (5 bases). Germline loops: CDR1 MNHEY, CDR2 SVGAGI. V lost 9 bases and J lost 5, with 17 bases in between. The CDR3 consists of 14 residues. The CDR3 DNA follows: TGTGCCAGTCGGGCCCCGGGGGATTATCAGCCCCAGCATTTT. Residues: CASRAPGDYQPQHF.

As regards this clone: Other nucleotide sequences from this sample produce the same CDR3. The chain combines TRBV7-7 with TRBJ2-3, with D maybe TRBD2 (5 bases). Germline V gene sequence: CDR1 SSHAT, CDR2 FNYEAQ (reference sequence). The CDR3 covers 15 residues. Trimming left V 4 bases short and J 6 bases short, with 17 bases between. The CDR3: CASSSGQGGVDTQYF. CDR3 in DNA: TGTGCCAGCAGCTCCGGGCAAGGAGGCGTCGATACGCAGTATTTT.

This clone appeared a few times. The J gene is TRBJ2-1, the V gene TRBV7-8; tentatively, D is TRBD1 (6 bases). V was trimmed by 5 bases and J by 8 bases, leaving 10 bases between them. The CDR3 contains 12 residues. Germline V gives CDR1 SGHVS, CDR2 FQNEAQ. Here the CDR3 DNA reads TGTGCCAGCAGCCCCCACAGGGATGAGCAGTTCTTC. This codes for CASSPHRDEQFF.

This sequence joins TRBV7-9 and TRBJ1-2; perhaps TRBD1 as D (5 bases). This CDR3 region has 15 residues. CDR1 and CDR2 from the germline V gene are SEHNR and FQNEAQ (reference sequence). Trimming left V 0 bases short and J 4 bases short, with 12 bases between. The CDR3 nucleotides are TGTGCCAGCAGCTTAGCGGCGGGGACTACCTATGGCTACACCTTC. Residues: CASSLAAGTTYGYTF.

This chain links TRBV18 with TRBJ1-1; D is unclear. This CDR3 comprises 13 residues. The V and J ends lost 3 bases and 2 bases respectively, with 7 bases between them. Germline-derived CDR1 and CDR2 are KGHSH and LQKENI. In nucleotides, the CDR3 is TGTGCCAGCTCACCGGCTGTTAACACTGAAGCTTTCTTT. Translated, it gives CASSPAVNTEAFF.